This T cell receptor (beta chain) emerged from a study of T cell repertoires in cytomegalovirus infection (dated by TCRdb to between 2018 and 2021). Notes on the research overall: Alongside well-studied HLA-B-restricted epitopes, the peptide stimulations were aimed at recently identified HLA-C-restricted CMV epitopes, whose presentation resists viral immunomodulation. Donor HLA type was relevant to the analysis, as public TCR beta signatures indicated carriage of CMV infection together with the matching HLA type.

This sample was sequenced with an Illumina HiSeq 1500. The public reads were reprocessed in TCRdb via fastp at Q25 and MiXCR, keeping in-frame beta chains. Every entry covers one CDR3 protein and lists the most common genes and DNA from its rows. The sample table lists roughly 120,000 distinct CDR3 sequences, roughly a third of them with a count of one. About 54% of the sample is in the top ten clones. The germline V gene (reference sequence) supplies CDR1 MNHEY and CDR2 SMNVEV. There are 13 amino acids in the CDR3, from cysteine to phenylalanine inclusive. The retained sequence is limited to the CDR3, 39 bases, with the frame set at the first base. V is shortened by 8 bases, J by 3 bases, and the region joining them spans 14 bases. Points the paper makes about the study in general: In the ex vivo response, HLA-C-restricted CMV-specific TCR beta clonotypes were dominant, and in two of eight donors the single most frequent clonotype came from this HLA-C-restricted group. In both this cohort and an independent cohort of 350 or so donors, the cumulative frequency of public TCR beta family members distinguished carriers of CMV infection plus the relevant HLA type.

About this clonotype: Its target antigen remains unknown. Base qualities are not at hand, and no much larger clone is one base apart.

The treatment or condition label, as the study defines it: in vitro stimulation with specific CMV peptide epitopes to enrich CMV-specific T cells. The sequenced sample was CD8+ T cells from cultured PBMCs, obtained from culture after CMV antigen stimulation. This TCR was sampled from a human donor in good health (CMV status not recorded). Some clones in this sample may be carry-over from other donors' samples. The V and J segments used are TRBV27 and TRBJ2-7, with no confidently assigned D gene. The DNA is TGTGCCAGCTCGCGTTCGGGTCTCTACGAGCAGTACTTC. This codes for CASSRSGLYEQYF.